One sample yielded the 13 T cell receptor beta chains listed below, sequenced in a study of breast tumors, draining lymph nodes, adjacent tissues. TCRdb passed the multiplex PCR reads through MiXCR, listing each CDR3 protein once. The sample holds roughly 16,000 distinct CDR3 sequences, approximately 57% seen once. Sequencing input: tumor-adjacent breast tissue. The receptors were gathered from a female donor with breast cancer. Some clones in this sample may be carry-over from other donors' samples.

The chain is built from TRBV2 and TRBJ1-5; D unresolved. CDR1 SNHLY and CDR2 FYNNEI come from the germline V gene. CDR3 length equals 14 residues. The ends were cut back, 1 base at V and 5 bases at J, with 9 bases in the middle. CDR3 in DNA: TGTGCCAGCAGTGAAGAAGCCCGTTATCAGCCCCAGCATTTT. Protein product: CASSEEARYQPQHF.

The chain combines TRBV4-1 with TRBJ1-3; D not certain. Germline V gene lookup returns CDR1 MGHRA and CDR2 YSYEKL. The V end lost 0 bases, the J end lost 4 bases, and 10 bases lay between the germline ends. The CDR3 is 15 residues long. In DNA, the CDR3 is TGCGCCAGCAGCCAAGATCATGCGGAGGGAAACACCATATATTTT. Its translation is CASSQDHAEGNTIYF.

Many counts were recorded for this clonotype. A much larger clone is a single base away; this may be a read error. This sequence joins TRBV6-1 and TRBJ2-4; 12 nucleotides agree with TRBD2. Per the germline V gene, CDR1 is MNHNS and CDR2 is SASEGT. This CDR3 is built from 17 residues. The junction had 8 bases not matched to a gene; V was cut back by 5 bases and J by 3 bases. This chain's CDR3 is CASSHALAGGGKNIQYF. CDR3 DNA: TGTGCCAGCAGTCATGCACTAGCGGGGGGCGGCAAAAACATTCAGTACTTC.

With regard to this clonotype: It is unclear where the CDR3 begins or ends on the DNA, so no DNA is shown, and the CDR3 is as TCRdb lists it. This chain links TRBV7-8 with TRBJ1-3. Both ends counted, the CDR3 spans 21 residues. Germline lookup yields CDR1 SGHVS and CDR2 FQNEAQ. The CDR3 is CASSFYICSARGTGSGNTIYF.

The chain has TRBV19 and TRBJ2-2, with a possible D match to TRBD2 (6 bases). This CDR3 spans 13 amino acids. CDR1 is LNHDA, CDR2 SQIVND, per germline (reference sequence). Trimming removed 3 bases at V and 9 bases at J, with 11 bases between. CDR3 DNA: TGTGCCAGTAGTATTTCCGGGGGTCGGGAGCTGTTTTTT. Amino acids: CASSISGGRELFF.

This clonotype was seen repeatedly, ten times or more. CDR3 sequence reads: CASSYSRDRGLNTEAFF. The DNA for the CDR3 is TGTGCCAGCAGTTACTCGAGGGACAGGGGCCTGAACACTGAAGCTTTCTTT. The chain employs TRBV6-5 and TRBJ1-1, with 10 bases matching TRBD1. There are 17 residues in the CDR3. Trimming removed 0 bases from V and 0 bases from J; junction bases left unmatched: 4. Germline V gene sequence: CDR1 MNHEY, CDR2 SVGAGI.

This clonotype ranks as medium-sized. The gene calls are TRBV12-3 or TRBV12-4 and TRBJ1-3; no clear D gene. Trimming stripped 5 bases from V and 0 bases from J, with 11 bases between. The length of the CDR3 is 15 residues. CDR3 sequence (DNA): TGTGCCAGCAGTCCCCATCGGGCCTCTGGAAACACCATATATTTT. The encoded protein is CASSPHRASGNTIYF.

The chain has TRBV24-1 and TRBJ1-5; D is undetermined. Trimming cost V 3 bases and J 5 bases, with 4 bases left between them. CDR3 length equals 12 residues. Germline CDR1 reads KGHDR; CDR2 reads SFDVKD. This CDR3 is CATSDTDQPQHF. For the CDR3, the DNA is TGTGCCACCAGTGATACAGATCAGCCCCAGCATTTT.

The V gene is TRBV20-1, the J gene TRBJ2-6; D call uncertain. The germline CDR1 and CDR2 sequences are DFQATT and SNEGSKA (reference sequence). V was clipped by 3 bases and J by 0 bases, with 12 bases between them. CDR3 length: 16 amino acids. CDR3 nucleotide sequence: TGCAGTGCTAGGGACGCCGGAACCTCTGGGGCCAACGTCCTGACTTTC. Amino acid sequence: CSARDAGTSGANVLTF.

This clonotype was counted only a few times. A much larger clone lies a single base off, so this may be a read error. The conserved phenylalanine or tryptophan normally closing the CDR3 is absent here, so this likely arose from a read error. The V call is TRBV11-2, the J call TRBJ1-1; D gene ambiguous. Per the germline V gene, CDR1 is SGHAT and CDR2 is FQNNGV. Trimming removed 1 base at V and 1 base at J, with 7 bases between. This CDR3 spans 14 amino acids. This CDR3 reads CASSLGRTNTEAFL. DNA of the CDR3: TGTGCCAGCAGCTTAGGACGCACGAACACTGAAGCTTTCTTG.

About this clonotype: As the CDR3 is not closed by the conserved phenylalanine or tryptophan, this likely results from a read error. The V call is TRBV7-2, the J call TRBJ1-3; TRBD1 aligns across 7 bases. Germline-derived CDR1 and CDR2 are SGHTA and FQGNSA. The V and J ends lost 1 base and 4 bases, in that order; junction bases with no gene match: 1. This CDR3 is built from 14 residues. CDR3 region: CASSLGQGGNTIYL. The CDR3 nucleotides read TGTGCCAGCAGCTTAGGACAGGGAGGAAACACCATATATCTT.

CDR3 nucleotides: TGTGCCATCAGTGCGGAGGGCGATTCACCCCTCCACTTT. Amino acids: CAISAEGDSPLHF. This chain uses TRBV10-3 with TRBJ1-6; no clear D gene. The germline V and J ends were trimmed by 4 bases and 8 bases, with 9 bases remaining between them. The CDR3 length is 13 residues. Per the germline V gene, CDR1 is ENHRY and CDR2 is SYGVKD.

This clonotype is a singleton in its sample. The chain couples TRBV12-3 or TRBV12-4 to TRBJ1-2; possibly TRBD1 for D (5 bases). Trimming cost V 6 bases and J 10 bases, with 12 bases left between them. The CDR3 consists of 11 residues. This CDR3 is CASSLRGDYTF. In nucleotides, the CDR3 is TGTGCCAGCAGCCTCCGAGGGGACTACACCTTC.